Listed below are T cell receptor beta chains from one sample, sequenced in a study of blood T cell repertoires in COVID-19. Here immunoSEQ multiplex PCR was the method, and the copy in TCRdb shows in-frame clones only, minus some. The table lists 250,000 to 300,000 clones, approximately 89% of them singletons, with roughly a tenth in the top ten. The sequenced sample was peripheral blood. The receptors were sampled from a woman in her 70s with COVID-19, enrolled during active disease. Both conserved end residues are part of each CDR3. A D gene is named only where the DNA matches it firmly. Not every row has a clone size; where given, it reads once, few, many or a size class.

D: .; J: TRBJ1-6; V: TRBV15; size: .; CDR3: CATRGLLGHSPLHF; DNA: TGTGCCACCAGAGGCCTATTGGGGCATTCACCCCTCCACTTT
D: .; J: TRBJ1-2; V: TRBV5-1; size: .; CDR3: CASSWEGGARMSMGYTF; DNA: TGCGCCAGCAGCTGGGAAGGAGGGGCCCGCATGTCTATGGGCTACACCTTC
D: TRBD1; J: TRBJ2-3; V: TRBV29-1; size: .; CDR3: CSVETGGADTQYF; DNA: TGCAGCGTTGAAACAGGGGGAGCAGATACGCAGTATTTT
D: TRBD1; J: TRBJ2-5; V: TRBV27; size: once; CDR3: CASSVSSGTGDETQYF; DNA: TGTGCCAGCAGTGTATCCTCCGGGACAGGGGACGAGACCCAGTACTTC
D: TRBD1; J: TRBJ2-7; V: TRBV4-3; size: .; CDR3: CASSQAYGPGGYEQYF; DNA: TGCGCCAGCAGCCAAGCCTACGGCCCAGGGGGCTACGAGCAGTACTTC
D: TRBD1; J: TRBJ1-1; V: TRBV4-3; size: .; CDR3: CASSQDMGQVAFF; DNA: TGCGCCAGCAGCCAAGATATGGGACAGGTGGCTTTCTTT
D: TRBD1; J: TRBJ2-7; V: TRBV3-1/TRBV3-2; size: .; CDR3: CASSAQGYEQYF; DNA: TGTGCCAGCAGCGCACAGGGGTACGAGCAGTACTTC
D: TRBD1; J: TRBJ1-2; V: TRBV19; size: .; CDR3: CASSLGQLYGYTF; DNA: TGTGCCAGTAGTCTGGGACAGCTATATGGCTACACCTTC
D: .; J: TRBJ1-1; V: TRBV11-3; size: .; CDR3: CASSLDGTGSGTEAFF; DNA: TGTGCCAGCAGCTTAGATGGTACGGGGTCGGGCACTGAAGCTTTCTTT
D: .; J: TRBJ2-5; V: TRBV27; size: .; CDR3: CASRRGRIRETQYF; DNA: TGTGCCAGCAGGCGGGGACGGATTAGGGAGACCCAGTACTTC
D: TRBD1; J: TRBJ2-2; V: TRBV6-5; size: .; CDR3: CASHRGHDGELFF; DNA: TGTGCCAGCCACAGGGGGCATGACGGGGAGCTGTTTTTT
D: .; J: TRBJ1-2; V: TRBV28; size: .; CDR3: CASSLPSTNYGYTF; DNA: TGTGCCAGCAGTTTACCCTCTACTAACTATGGCTACACCTTC
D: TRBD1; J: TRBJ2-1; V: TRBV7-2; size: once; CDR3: CASSLQQGAIEGEQFF; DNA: TGTGCCAGCAGCTTACAACAGGGGGCGATCGAAGGTGAGCAGTTCTTC
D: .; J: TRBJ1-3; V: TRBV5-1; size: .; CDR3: CASSNDGYSGNTIYF; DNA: TGCGCCAGCAGCAACGACGGGTACTCTGGAAACACCATATATTTT
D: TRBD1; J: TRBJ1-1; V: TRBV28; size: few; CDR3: CASTPTGGGEAFF; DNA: TGTGCCAGCACCCCTACAGGGGGCGGTGAAGCTTTCTTT
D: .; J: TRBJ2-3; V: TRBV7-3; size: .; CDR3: CASSLAGGGDTQYF; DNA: TGTGCCAGCAGCTTAGCTGGGGGCGGAGATACGCAGTATTTT
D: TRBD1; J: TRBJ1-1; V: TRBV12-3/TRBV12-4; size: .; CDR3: CGTGVGLREAFF; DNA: TGTGGTACAGGGGTTGGGCTGAGGGAGGCTTTCTTT
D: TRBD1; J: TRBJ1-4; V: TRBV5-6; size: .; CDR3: CASSTPAQGNEKLFF; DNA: TGTGCCAGCAGCACCCCCGCACAGGGGAATGAAAAACTGTTTTTT
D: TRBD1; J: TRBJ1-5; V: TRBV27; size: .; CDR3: CASSLSATGGQPQHF; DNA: TGTGCCAGCAGTTTATCGGCGACAGGGGGACAGCCCCAGCATTTT
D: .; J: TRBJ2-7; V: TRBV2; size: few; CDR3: CASSSSYEQYF; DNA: TGTGCCAGCAGCTCGAGCTACGAGCAGTACTTC
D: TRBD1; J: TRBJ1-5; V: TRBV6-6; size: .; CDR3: CASTQTGSNQPQHF; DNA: TGTGCCAGCACCCAGACAGGGTCCAATCAGCCCCAGCATTTT
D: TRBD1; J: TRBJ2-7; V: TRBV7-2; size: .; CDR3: CASSGPGTGRHEQYF; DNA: TGTGCCAGCAGCGGACCCGGGACAGGGAGGCACGAGCAGTACTTC
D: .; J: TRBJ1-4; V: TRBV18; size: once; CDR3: CASSPLPGNEKLFF; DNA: TGTGCCAGCTCACCACTCCCGGGTAATGAAAAACTGTTTTTT
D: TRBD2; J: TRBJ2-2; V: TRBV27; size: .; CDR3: CASSFRSGGLNTGELFF; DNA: TGTGCCAGCAGTTTCAGGTCGGGAGGACTGAACACCGGGGAGCTGTTTTTT
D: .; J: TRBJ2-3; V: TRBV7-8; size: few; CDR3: CASSQTMDTQYF; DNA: TGTGCCAGCAGCCAGACAATGGATACGCAGTATTTT
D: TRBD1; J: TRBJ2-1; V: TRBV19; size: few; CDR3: CASSRGQGANEQFF; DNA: TGTGCCAGTAGCCGGGGACAGGGGGCTAATGAGCAGTTCTTC
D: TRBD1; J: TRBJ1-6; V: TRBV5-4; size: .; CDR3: CASRRDSYNSPLHF; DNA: TGTGCCAGCAGACGGGACAGTTACAATTCACCCCTCCACTTT
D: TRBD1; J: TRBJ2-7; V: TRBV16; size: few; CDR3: CASSRPPSRGRGQYF; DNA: TGTGCCAGCAGCCGCCCTCCGTCCAGGGGGCGGGGGCAGTACTTC
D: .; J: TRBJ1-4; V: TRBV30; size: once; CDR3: CAWRTATNEKLFF; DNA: TGTGCCTGGCGGACAGCAACTAATGAAAAACTGTTTTTT
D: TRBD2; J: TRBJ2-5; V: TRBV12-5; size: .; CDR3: CATRAWTSGRETQYF; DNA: TGTGCTACCCGCGCTTGGACTAGCGGGAGGGAGACCCAGTACTTC
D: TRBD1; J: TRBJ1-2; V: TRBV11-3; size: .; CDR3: CASSLRTGRDYGYTF; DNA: TGTGCCAGCAGCTTGAGGACAGGGCGGGACTATGGCTACACCTTC
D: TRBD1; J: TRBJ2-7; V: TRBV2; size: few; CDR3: CATDRGRYEQYF; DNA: TGTGCCACAGACAGGGGGCGGTACGAGCAGTACTTC
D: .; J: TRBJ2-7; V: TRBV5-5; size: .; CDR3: CASRPGYRYEQYF; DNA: TGTGCCAGCAGGCCGGGCTACAGGTACGAGCAGTACTTC
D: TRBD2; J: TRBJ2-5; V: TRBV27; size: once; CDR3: CASRPSGIQETQYF; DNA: TGTGCCAGCAGACCTAGCGGGATTCAAGAGACCCAGTACTTC
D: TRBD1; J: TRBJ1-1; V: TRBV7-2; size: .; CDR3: CASSVRTGGTEAFF; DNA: TGTGCCAGCAGCGTCCGGACAGGGGGGACTGAAGCTTTCTTT
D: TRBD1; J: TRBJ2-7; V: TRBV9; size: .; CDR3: CASSVGGQGNEQYF; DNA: TGTGCCAGCAGCGTAGGAGGACAGGGAAACGAGCAGTACTTC
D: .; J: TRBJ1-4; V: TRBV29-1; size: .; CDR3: CSASGGAEKLFF; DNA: TGCAGCGCCTCGGGGGGGGCGGAAAAACTGTTTTTT
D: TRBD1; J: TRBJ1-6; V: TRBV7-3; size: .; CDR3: CASSPGGSYNSPLHF; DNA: TGTGCCAGCAGCCCAGGGGGCTCCTATAATTCACCCCTCCACTTT
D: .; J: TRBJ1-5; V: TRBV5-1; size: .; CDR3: CASSLSGGVSQPQHF; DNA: TGCGCCAGCAGCTTGTCTGGAGGGGTTAGTCAGCCCCAGCATTTT
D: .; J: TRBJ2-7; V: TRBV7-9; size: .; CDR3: CASSLGSSSYEQYF; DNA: TGTGCCAGCAGCTTAGGGTCTAGCTCCTACGAGCAGTACTTC
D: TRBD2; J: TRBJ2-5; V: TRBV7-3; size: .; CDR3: CASSPTGGETQYF; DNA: TGTGCCAGCAGCCCAACGGGGGGAGAGACCCAGTACTTC
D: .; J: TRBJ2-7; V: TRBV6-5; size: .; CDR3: CASRTGSEQYF; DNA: TGTGCCAGCAGAACGGGGTCCGAGCAGTACTTC
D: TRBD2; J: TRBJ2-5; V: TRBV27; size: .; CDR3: CASSRLAEQETQYF; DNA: TGTGCCAGCAGTCGACTAGCGGAGCAAGAGACCCAGTACTTC
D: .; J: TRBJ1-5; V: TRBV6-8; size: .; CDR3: CASSWVQVQPQHF; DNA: TGTGCCAGCAGTTGGGTACAGGTGCAGCCCCAGCATTTT
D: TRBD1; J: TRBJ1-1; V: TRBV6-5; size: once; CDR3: CASSRDRGDEAFF; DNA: TGTGCCAGCAGTAGGGACAGGGGGGATGAAGCTTTCTTT
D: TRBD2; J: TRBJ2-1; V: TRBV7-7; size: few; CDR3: CASSPGLATNEQFF; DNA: TGTGCTAGCAGCCCTGGACTAGCGACTAATGAGCAGTTCTTC
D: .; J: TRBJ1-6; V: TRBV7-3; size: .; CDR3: CASSLNGGWDNSPLHF; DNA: TGTGCCAGCAGCTTAAACGGGGGATGGGATAATTCACCCCTCCACTTT
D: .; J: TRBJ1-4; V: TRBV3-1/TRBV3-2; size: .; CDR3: CASSLGQLNEKLFF; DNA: TGTGCCAGCAGCCTCGGACAGTTAAATGAAAAACTGTTTTTT
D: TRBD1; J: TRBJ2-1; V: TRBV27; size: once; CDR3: CASSLLFLGQGNEQFF; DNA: TGTGCCAGCAGTCTCCTATTCCTCGGACAGGGGAATGAGCAGTTCTTC
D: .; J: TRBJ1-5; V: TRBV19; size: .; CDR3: CASSVSGSNQPQHF; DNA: TGTGCCAGTAGTGTATCAGGTAGCAATCAGCCCCAGCATTTT
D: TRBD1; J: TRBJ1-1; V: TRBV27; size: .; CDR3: CASSLYRGNTEAFF; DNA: TGTGCCAGCAGTCTCTACAGGGGCAACACTGAAGCTTTCTTT